This record looks at one T cell receptor beta chain sequence and its context. This sample is drawn from a study of control samples from healthy donors and cancer patients. The germline CDR1 and CDR2 sequences are KGHSH and LQKENI. This CDR3 contains 13 residues. The V end lost 6 bases, the J end lost 0 bases, and 8 bases lay between the germline ends. Sequencing was performed with immunoSEQ multiplex PCR; in TCRdb, only in-frame clones are kept and a portion is missing. The profile covers 150,000 to 200,000 clones, with approximately 96% appearing a single time and more than 8% taken by the ten largest.

Specimen: blood. The origin of this receptor is a middle-aged woman in good health. V usage is TRBV18 and J usage is TRBJ1-1; a weak D match, TRBD1 (5 bases). In nucleotides, the CDR3 is TGTGCCAGCTCTCCGACAGTGAACACTGAAGCTTTCTTT. Translated, it gives CASSPTVNTEAFF.